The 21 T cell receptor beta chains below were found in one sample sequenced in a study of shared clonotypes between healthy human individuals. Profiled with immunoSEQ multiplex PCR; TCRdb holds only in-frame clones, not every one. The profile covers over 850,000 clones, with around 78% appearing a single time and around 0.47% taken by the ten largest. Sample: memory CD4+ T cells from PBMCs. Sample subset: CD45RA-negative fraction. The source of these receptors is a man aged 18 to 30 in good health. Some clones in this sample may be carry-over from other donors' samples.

CDR3 residues: CASSPRGAGVEKLFF. DNA of the CDR3: TGCGCCAGCAGCCCTCGTGGGGCAGGGGTTGAAAAACTGTTTTTT. V is TRBV5-1 and J is TRBJ1-4, with D maybe TRBD1 (6 bases). The ends were cut back, 4 bases at V and 7 bases at J, with 17 bases in the middle. The CDR3 is made up of 15 amino acids. The germline CDR1 and CDR2 sequences are SGHRS and YFSETQ.

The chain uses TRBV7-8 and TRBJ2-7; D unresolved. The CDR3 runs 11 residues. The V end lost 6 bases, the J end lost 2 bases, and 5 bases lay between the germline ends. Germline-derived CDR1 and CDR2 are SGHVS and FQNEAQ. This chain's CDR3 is CASSVTYEQYF. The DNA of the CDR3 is TGTGCCAGCAGTGTTACCTACGAGCAGTACTTC.

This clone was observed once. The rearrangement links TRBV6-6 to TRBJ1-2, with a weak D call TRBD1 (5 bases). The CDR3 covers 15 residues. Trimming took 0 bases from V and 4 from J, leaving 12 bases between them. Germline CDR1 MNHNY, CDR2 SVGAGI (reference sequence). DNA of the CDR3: TGTGCCAGCAGTTACTCGACGGGGGACGGCTATGGCTACACCTTC. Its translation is CASSYSTGDGYGYTF.

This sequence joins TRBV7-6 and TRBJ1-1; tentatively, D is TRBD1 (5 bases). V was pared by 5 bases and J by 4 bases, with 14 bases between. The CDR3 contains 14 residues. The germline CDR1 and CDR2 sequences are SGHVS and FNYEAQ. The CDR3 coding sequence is TGTGCCAGCAGCCAGACCACTGGGGGCACTGAAGCTTTCTTT. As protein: CASSQTTGGTEAFF. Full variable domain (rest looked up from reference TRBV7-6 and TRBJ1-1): GAGVSQSPRYKVTKRGQDVALRCDPISGHVSLYWYRQALGQGPEFLTYFNYEAQQDKSGLPNDRFSAERPEGSISTLTIQRTEQRDSAMYRCASSQTTGGTEAFFGQGTRLTVV.

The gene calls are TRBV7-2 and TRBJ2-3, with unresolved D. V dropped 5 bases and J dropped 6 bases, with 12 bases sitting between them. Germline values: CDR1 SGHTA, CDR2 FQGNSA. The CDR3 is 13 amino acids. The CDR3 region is CASSRTRPDTQYF. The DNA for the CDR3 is TGTGCCAGCAGCCGAACCCGCCCCGATACGCAGTATTTT.

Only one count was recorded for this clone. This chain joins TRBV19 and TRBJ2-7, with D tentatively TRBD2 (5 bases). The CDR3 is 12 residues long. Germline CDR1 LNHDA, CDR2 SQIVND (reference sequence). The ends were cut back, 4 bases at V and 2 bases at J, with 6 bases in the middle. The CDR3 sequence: CASSTGTYEQYF. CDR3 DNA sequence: TGTGCCAGTAGTACCGGGACCTACGAGCAGTACTTC.

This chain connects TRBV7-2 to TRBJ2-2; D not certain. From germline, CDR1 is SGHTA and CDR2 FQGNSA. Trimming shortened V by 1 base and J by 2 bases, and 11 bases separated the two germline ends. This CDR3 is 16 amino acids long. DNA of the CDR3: TGTGCCAGCAGCTTAGTTCCCGGCCTAAACACCGGGGAGCTGTTTTTT. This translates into CASSLVPGLNTGELFF.

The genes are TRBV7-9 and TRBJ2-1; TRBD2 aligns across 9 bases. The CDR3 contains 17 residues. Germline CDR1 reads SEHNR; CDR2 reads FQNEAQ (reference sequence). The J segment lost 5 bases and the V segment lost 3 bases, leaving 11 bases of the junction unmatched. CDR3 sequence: CASSFRVARLADNEQFF. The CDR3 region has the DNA TGTGCCAGCAGCTTCCGAGTCGCCCGACTAGCGGACAATGAGCAGTTCTTC.

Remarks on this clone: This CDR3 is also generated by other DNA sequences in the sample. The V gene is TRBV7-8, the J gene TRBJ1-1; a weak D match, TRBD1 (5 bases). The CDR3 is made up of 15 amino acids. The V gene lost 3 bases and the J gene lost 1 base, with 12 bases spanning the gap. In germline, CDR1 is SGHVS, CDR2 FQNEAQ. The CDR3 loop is CASSLGGGRNTEAFF. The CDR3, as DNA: TGTGCCAGCAGCTTGGGGGGTGGCAGGAACACTGAAGCTTTCTTT.

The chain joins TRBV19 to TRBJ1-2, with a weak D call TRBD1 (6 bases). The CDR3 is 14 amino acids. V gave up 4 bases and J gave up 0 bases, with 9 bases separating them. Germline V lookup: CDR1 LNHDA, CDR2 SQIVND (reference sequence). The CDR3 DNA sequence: TGTGCCAGTAGTACAGGGGCTCCTAACTATGGCTACACCTTC. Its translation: CASSTGAPNYGYTF.

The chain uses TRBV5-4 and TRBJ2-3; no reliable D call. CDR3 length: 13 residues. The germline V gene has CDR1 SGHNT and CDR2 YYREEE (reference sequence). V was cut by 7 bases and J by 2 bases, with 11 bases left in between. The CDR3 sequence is CASAYGTTDTQYF. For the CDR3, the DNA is TGTGCCAGCGCCTATGGAACCACAGATACGCAGTATTTT.

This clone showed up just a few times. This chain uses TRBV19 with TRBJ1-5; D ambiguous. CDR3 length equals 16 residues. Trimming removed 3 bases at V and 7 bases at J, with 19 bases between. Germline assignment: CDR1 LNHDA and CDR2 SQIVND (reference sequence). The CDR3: CASSISQLGRGQPQHF. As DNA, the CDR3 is TGTGCCAGTAGTATTTCCCAGTTGGGAAGAGGACAGCCCCAGCATTTT.

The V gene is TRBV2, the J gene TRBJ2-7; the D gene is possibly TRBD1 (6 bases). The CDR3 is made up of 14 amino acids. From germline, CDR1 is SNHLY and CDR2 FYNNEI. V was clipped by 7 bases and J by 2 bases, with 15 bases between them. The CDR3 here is CASNQNGQTYEQYF. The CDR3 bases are TGTGCCAGCAATCAAAATGGACAGACCTACGAGCAGTACTTC.

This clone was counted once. The DNA of the CDR3 is TGTGCCAGCAGCTTACTAGAGAATGAAAAACTGTTTTTT. This encodes CASSLLENEKLFF. This chain uses TRBV7-9 with TRBJ1-4; no reliable D call. V shed 2 bases and J shed 5 bases, with 6 bases lying between them. Germline V gene data show CDR1 as SEHNR and CDR2 as FQNEAQ (reference sequence). This CDR3 is 13 amino acids long.

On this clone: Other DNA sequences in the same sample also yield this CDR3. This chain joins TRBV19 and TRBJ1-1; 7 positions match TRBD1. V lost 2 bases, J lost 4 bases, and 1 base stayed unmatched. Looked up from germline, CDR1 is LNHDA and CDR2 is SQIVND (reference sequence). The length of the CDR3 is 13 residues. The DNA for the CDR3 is TGTGCCAGTAGTATAAACAGGGGCACTGAAGCTTTCTTT. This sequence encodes CASSINRGTEAFF.

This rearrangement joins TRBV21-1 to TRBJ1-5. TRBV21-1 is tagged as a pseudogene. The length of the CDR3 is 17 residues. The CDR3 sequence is CASSKGGHGPSDQPQHF. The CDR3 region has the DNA TGTGCCAGCAGCAAAGGAGGTCATGGGCCCTCTGATCAGCCCCAGCATTTT.

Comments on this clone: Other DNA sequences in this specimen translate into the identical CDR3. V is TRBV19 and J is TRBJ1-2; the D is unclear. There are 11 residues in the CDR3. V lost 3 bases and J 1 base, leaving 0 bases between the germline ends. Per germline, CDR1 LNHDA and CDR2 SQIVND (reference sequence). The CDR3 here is CASSINYGYTF. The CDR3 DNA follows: TGTGCCAGTAGTATTAACTATGGCTACACCTTC.

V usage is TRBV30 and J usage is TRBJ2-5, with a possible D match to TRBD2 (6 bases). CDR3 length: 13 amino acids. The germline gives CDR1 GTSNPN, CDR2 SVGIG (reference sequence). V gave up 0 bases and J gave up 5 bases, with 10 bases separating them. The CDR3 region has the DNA TGTGCCTGGAGTGTAGCCGGAGGGGAGACCCAGTACTTC. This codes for CAWSVAGGETQYF.

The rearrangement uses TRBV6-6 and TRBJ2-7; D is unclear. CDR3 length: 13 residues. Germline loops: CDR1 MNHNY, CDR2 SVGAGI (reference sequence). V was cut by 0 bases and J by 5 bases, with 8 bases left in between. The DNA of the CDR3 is TGTGCCAGCAGTTACTCGACCCACGACGAGCAGTACTTC. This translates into CASSYSTHDEQYF.

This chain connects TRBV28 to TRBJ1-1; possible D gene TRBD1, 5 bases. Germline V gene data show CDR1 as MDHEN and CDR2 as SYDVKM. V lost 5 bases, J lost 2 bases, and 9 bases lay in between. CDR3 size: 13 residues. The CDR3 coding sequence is TGTGCCAGCAGTCGGACACCTAACACTGAAGCTTTCTTT. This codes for CASSRTPNTEAFF. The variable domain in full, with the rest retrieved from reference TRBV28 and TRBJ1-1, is DVKVTQSSRYLVKRTGEKVFLECVQDMDHENMFWYRQDPGLGLRLIYFSYDVKMKEKGDIPEGYSVSREKKERFSLILESASTNQTSMYLCASSRTPNTEAFFGQGTRLTVV.

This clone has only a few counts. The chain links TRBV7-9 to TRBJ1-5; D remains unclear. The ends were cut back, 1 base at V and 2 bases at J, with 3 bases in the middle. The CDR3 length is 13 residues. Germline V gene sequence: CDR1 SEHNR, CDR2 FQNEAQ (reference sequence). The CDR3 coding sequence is TGTGCCAGCAGCTTAGAGCGCAATCAGCCCCAGCATTTT. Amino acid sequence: CASSLERNQPQHF.